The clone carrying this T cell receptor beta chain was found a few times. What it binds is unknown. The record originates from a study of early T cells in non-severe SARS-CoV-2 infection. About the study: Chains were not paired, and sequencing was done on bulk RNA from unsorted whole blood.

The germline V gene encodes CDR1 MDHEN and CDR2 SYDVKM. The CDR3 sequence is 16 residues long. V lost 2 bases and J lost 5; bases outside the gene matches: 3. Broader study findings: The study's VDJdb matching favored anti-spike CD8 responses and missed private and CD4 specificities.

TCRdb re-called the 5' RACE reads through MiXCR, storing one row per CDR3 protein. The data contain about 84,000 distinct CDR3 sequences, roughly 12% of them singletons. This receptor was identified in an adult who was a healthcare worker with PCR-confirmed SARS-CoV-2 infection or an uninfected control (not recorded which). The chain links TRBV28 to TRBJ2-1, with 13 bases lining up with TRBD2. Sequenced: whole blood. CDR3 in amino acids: CASSLTSGRVNNEQFF. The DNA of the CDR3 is TGTGCCAGCAGTTTAACTAGCGGGAGGGTGAACAATGAGCAGTTCTTC. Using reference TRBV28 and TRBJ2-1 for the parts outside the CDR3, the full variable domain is DVKVTQSSRYLVKRTGEKVFLECVQDMDHENMFWYRQDPGLGLRLIYFSYDVKMKEKGDIPEGYSVSREKKERFSLILESASTNQTSMYLCASSLTSGRVNNEQFFGPGTRLTVL.